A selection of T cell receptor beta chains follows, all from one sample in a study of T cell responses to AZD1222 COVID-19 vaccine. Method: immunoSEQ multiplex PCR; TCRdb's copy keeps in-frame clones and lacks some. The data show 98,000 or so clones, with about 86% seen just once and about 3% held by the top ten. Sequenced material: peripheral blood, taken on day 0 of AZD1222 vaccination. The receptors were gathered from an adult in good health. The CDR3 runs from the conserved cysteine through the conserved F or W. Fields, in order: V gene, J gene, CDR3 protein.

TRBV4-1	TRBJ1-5	CASSHPARDRNQPQHF
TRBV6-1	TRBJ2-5	CASSEAGRTSVTETQYF
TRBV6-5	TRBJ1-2	CASSYRVREDYGYTF
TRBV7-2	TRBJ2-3	CASSLETSGGHGTQYF
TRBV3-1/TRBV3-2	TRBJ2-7	CASSQGGSTYEQYF
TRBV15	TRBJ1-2	CATSREGRGVYGYTF
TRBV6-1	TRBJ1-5	CASSELEGPQPQHF
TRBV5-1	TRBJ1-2	CASSSRRSPPVGYTF
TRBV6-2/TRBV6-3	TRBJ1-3	CASSSWSLGNTIYF
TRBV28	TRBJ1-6	CASAGGNSPLHF
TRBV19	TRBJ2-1	CASSGRDKNYNEQFF
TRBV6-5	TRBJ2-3	CASSYGQGLDTQYF
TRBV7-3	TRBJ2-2	CASSLLGDTGELFF
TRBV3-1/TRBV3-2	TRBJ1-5	CASSRGGDNQPQHF
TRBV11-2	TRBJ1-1	CASTQPGRTEAFF
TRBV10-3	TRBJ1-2	CAISESEAEDGYTF
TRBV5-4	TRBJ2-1	CASSSRTLPHNEQFF
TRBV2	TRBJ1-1	CASSARGNTEAFF
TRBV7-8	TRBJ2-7	CASSLEVGTFHYEQYF
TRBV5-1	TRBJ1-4	CASRKGTAFNEKLFF
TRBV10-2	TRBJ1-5	CASSDNTDHQPQHF
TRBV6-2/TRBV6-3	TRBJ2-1	CASSSRDYRSYNEQFF
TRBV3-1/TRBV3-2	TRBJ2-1	CASRTNKNEQFF
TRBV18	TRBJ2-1	CASSPPTGGHNEQFF